Sequencing of this TCR beta chain was carried out in a study of identical twins. Study conclusions and caveats: The study found weaker excess twin sharing in beta out-of-frame sequences. Insertion counts were lower in abundant cord blood beta clonotypes, a trend that memory repertoires did not show.

The length of the CDR3 is 12 residues. Trimming took off 8 bases at V and 5 bases at J, with 10 bases between the two ends. Germline V gene lookup returns CDR1 ENHRY and CDR2 SYGVKD. As to this clonotype: Its target is unknown.

TCRdb reprocessed the 5' RACE reads with MiXCR, giving one entry per CDR3 protein. Of fewer than 550,000 distinct CDR3 sequences listed, 15% are singletons. The sample also formed part of further work on yellow fever vaccine responses in identical twins.

Sample: CD4+ T cells sorted from blood. The clonotype was recovered from a woman aged 18-29 years in good health. The chain has TRBV10-3 and TRBJ2-4; perhaps TRBD1 as D (5 bases). The DNA for the CDR3 is TGTGCCATCGCTGAAGGGGAAAACATTCAGTACTTC. Protein sequence: CAIAEGENIQYF.